This T cell receptor beta chain is drawn from a study of blood T cell repertoires in COVID-19. About the research overall: The origin of the acute and convalescent COVID-19 samples was the United States, Italy and Spain. T cells, B-cell-depleted T cells, or PBMCs supplied cDNA or gDNA.

The CDR3 is 13 residues long. The germline V gene has CDR1 ENHRY and CDR2 SYGVKD. The germline V and J ends were trimmed by 6 bases and 7 bases, with 13 bases remaining between them. This table comes from immunoSEQ multiplex PCR, and its TCRdb copy is limited to in-frame clones, with some not included. The sample lists around 270,000 clones, about 90% occurring once. The clonotype was recovered from a person between 18 and 35 years old with COVID-19, enrolled during active disease. The chain combines TRBV10-3 with TRBJ2-1, with D maybe TRBD1 (6 bases). Material: peripheral blood. CDR3 in amino acids: CAIRDPGVNEQFF. CDR3 sequence (DNA): TGTGCCATCAGGGACCCAGGGGTGAATGAGCAGTTCTTC.